The sample holds a few counts of the clone carrying this T cell receptor (beta chain). The data originate from a study of T cells in Graves' hyperthyroidism and ophthalmopathy. Template material for amplifying TCR beta CDR3 regions consisted of RNA transcripts. HTBI primers were the set used in a first-round RT-PCR of the TCR CDR3. TCRdb fed the multiplex PCR reads into MiXCR, producing one record per CDR3 protein. The sample includes hundreds of thousands of distinct CDR3 sequences, around a quarter of them seen just once. The V end was cut by 3 bases, the J end by 7 bases, with 15 bases between. Looked up from germline, CDR1 is MNHNS and CDR2 is SASEGT. The CDR3 is 15 residues long.

The clonotype comes from a woman aged 25 to 45 with Graves' ophthalmopathy. Sequencing was done on a sample of blood. The gene calls are TRBV6-1 and TRBJ2-2, with D perhaps being TRBD1 or TRBD2 (6 bases each). CDR3 amino acids: CASSEGVGGGGELFF. CDR3 nucleotides: TGTGCCAGCAGTGAGGGAGTGGGGGGCGGCGGGGAGCTGTTTTTT.